These 21 T cell receptor beta chains were all obtained from the same sample, sequenced in a study of cytotoxic CD8 clonotypes in ibrutinib-treated CLL. Assay used: immunoSEQ multiplex PCR; TCRdb lists only in-frame clones, some missing. Of some 100,000 clones in the sample, more than 55% are singletons; the top ten hold under 45%. The sequencing used PBMCs, collected after 24 months of ibrutinib treatment. All receptors derive from a human donor with chronic lymphocytic leukemia.

This chain connects TRBV7-2 to TRBJ1-1; D gene uncertain. CDR3 size: 13 residues. The V gene lost 5 bases and the J gene lost 7 bases, with 14 bases spanning the gap. CDR1 is SGHTA, CDR2 FQGNSA, per germline. CDR3 DNA: TGTGCCAGCAGCCCCCGTCACGGTAGTGAAGCTTTCTTT. The encoded protein is CASSPRHGSEAFF.

This chain links TRBV29-1 with TRBJ2-1; 8 nucleotides agree with TRBD2. This CDR3 has 13 residues. Trimming removed 3 bases from V and 7 bases from J; junction bases left unmatched: 5. Germline CDR1 and CDR2: SQVTM and ANQGSEA. CDR3 DNA sequence: TGCAGCGTTGACGGGGGGGCTCGTAATGAGCAGTTCTTC. Protein: CSVDGGARNEQFF.

The chain is built from TRBV5-1 and TRBJ1-3; D gene unclear. The CDR3 has 16 residues. V lost 1 base and J 2 bases, leaving 13 bases between the germline ends. Germline V lookup: CDR1 SGHRS, CDR2 YFSETQ. CDR3 amino acids: CASSLKALEAGNTIYF. The DNA for the CDR3 is TGCGCCAGCAGCTTGAAAGCGTTGGAGGCTGGAAACACCATATATTTT.

The chain carries TRBV30 and TRBJ2-5; TRBD2 is a possible D gene (5 bases). Germline CDR1 and CDR2: GTSNPN and SVGIG (reference sequence). The CDR3 has 11 amino acids. Trimming cost V 3 bases and J 10 bases, with 12 bases left between them. DNA for the CDR3: TGTGCCTGGAGCCGCCCCCGGGACCAGTACTTC. Its translation: CAWSRPRDQYF.

As concerns this clone: The same CDR3 is also encoded by other DNA sequences in this sample. The rearrangement uses TRBV28 and TRBJ2-3; possible D gene TRBD2, 6 bases. Germline loops: CDR1 MDHEN, CDR2 SYDVKM. The CDR3 contains 14 residues. V shed 3 bases and J shed 1 base, with 8 bases lying between them. CDR3 bases: TGTGCCAGCAGTTTGGCTAGCGGCACAGATACGCAGTATTTT. This encodes CASSLASGTDTQYF.

A few counts support this clone. The CDR3 DNA follows: TGTGCCAGTAGTACGGGACATCGCACTGAAGCTTTCTTT. This encodes CASSTGHRTEAFF. This chain uses TRBV19 with TRBJ1-1; weak D call: TRBD1 (6 bases). The CDR3 contains 13 residues. Germline V CDR1 and CDR2: LNHDA, SQIVND (reference sequence). V was pared by 4 bases and J by 4 bases, with 10 bases between.

This clone was observed a few times. V is TRBV5-8 and J is TRBJ1-5; D not certain. Trimming took off 3 bases at V and 3 bases at J, with 4 bases between the two ends. Germline values: CDR1 SGHTS, CDR2 YDEGEE. There are 12 residues in the CDR3. CDR3 in DNA: TGTGCCAGCAGCTCCTTCAATCAGCCCCAGCATTTT. Its translation is CASSSFNQPQHF. Full variable domain (missing parts from reference TRBV5-8 and TRBJ1-5): EAGVTQSPTHLIKTRGQQATLRCSPISGHTSVYWYQQALGLGLQFLLWYDEGEERNRGNFPPRFSGRQFPNYSSELNVNALELEDSALYLCASSSFNQPQHFGDGTRLSIL.

This chain connects TRBV9 to TRBJ2-7, with 9 nucleotides matching TRBD1. The junction had 5 bases not matched to a gene; V was cut back by 0 bases and J by 7 bases. The CDR3 consists of 14 residues. Germline V CDR1 and CDR2: SGDLS, YYNGEE. In DNA, the CDR3 is TGTGCCAGCAGCGTAGAGGGACAGGGCGGGGAGCAGTACTTC. Protein: CASSVEGQGGEQYF.

This clone has more than one count but fewer than ten. The V and J genes are TRBV9 and TRBJ1-2, with 9 bases fitting TRBD1. This CDR3 has 15 amino acids. V gave up 4 bases and J gave up 11 bases; unmatched junction bases: 15. The germline gives CDR1 SGDLS, CDR2 YYNGEE. DNA of the CDR3: TGTGCCAGCAGCCCATTGACAGGGGGTGCTTGGGGATACACCTTC. The encoded protein is CASSPLTGGAWGYTF. Full variable domain (remainder filled in from reference TRBV9 and TRBJ1-2): DSGVTQTPKHLITATGQRVTLRCSPRSGDLSVYWYQQSLDQGLQFLIQYYNGEERAKGNILERFSAQQFPDLHSELNLSSLELGDSALYFCASSPLTGGAWGYTFGSGTRLTVV.

The chain combines TRBV6-5 with TRBJ2-3, with a weak D call TRBD2 (5 bases). The V and J ends lost 6 bases and 7 bases respectively, with 11 bases between them. Germline-derived CDR1 and CDR2 are MNHEY and SVGAGI. This CDR3 contains 12 residues. The CDR3 bases are TGTGCCAGCAGCCCCGGGATTCATACGCAGTATTTT. As protein: CASSPGIHTQYF.

The chain employs TRBV5-1 and TRBJ2-7; 8 bases align to TRBD1. With 4 bases clipped from V and 5 bases from J, the junction kept 17 bases outside the gene matches. The CDR3 totals 17 residues. Germline loops: CDR1 SGHRS, CDR2 YFSETQ. As DNA, the CDR3 is TGCGCCAGCAGCCCCGGACAGGGTAATCTTCCCGTTAACGAGCAGTACTTC. Translation gives CASSPGQGNLPVNEQYF.

The CDR3 coding sequence is TGTGCCTGGAGTGTCACAGTGGGAGAGACCCAGTACTTC. Amino acid sequence: CAWSVTVGETQYF. The genes are TRBV30 and TRBJ2-5; D not resolved. Germline V gene data show CDR1 as GTSNPN and CDR2 as SVGIG (reference sequence). The CDR3 covers 13 residues. The V end was cut by 0 bases, the J end by 4 bases, with 9 bases between.

This chain links TRBV30 with TRBJ1-6; D is ambiguous. Trimming left V 5 bases short and J 6 bases short, with 5 bases between. CDR3 length: 11 amino acids. Germline V CDR1 and CDR2: GTSNPN, SVGIG (reference sequence). CDR3 residues: CAWGSNSPLHF. In DNA form, the CDR3 reads TGTGCCTGGGGTTCTAATTCACCCCTCCACTTT.

The sample holds a few counts of this clone. The chain links TRBV2 to TRBJ2-1, with D perhaps given as TRBD1 or TRBD2 (5 bases each). The germline gives CDR1 SNHLY, CDR2 FYNNEI. The CDR3 contains 12 residues. V lost 6 bases, J lost 3 bases, and 6 bases lay in between. CDR3: CASRGDYNEQFF. CDR3 DNA: TGTGCCAGCAGGGGGGACTACAATGAGCAGTTCTTC.

The rearrangement uses TRBV18 and TRBJ2-5; perhaps TRBD2 as D (6 bases). V gave up 3 bases and J gave up 1 base, with 9 bases separating them. The CDR3 sequence is 14 residues long. Germline V gene lookup returns CDR1 KGHSH and CDR2 LQKENI. In DNA, the CDR3 is TGTGCCAGCTCACCGATCGGGGGCCAAGAGACCCAGTACTTC. Protein sequence: CASSPIGGQETQYF.

This clone was seen a single time. The chain links TRBV6-6 to TRBJ1-1, with D perhaps TRBD1 (5 bases). Trimming removed 5 bases at V and 5 bases at J, with 12 bases between. The CDR3 is made up of 13 amino acids. CDR1 MNHNY and CDR2 SVGAGI come from the germline V gene (reference sequence). CDR3 sequence (DNA): TGTGCCAGCAGTACCCTCGGGGGGACTGAAGCTTTCTTT. Protein product: CASSTLGGTEAFF.

This clone turned up a few times. This chain links TRBV7-2 with TRBJ1-1, with unresolved D. Germline V gene data show CDR1 as SGHTA and CDR2 as FQGNSA. V dropped 2 bases and J dropped 2 bases, with 6 bases sitting between them. CDR3 length: 13 amino acids. CDR3 loop: CASSLQVNTEAFF. DNA for the CDR3: TGTGCCAGCAGCTTACAGGTTAACACTGAAGCTTTCTTT.

This chain joins TRBV7-2 and TRBJ2-7; 9 bases line up with TRBD2. This CDR3 has 14 residues. Germline V gives CDR1 SGHTA, CDR2 FQGNSA. The J segment lost 7 bases and the V segment lost 5 bases, leaving 9 bases of the junction unmatched. Here the CDR3 reads CASSRSGGVWEQYF. CDR3 coding DNA: TGTGCCAGCAGCCGTAGCGGGGGAGTTTGGGAGCAGTACTTC.

The V gene is TRBV30, the J gene TRBJ1-5; 10 bases fit TRBD1. CDR3 size: 17 residues. CDR1 and CDR2 from the germline V gene are GTSNPN and SVGIG (reference sequence). V dropped 4 bases and J dropped 0; count of bases not matched to a gene: 9. CDR3 coding DNA: TGTGCCTGGACCGGGACAGGGGTTTCCTTTAGCAATCAGCCCCAGCATTTT. Protein: CAWTGTGVSFSNQPQHF.

V gene TRBV5-1 combines with J gene TRBJ2-1; weak D call: TRBD1 (6 bases). Looked up from germline, CDR1 is SGHRS and CDR2 is YFSETQ. Trimming left V 7 bases short and J 9 bases short, with 17 bases between. The CDR3 runs 13 residues. This CDR3 reads CASGSDRLGEQFF. The CDR3 DNA sequence: TGCGCCAGCGGATCTGACAGGCTCGGTGAGCAGTTCTTC.

The rearrangement links TRBV2 to TRBJ2-7; 9 bases match TRBD1. Germline V lookup: CDR1 SNHLY, CDR2 FYNNEI. After removal of 6 bases from V and 7 bases from J, the junction contained 13 bases not matched to a gene. The CDR3 runs to 15 residues. The CDR3 sequence: CASSGSGQGSGEQYF. CDR3 sequence (DNA): TGTGCCAGCAGCGGGTCGGGACAGGGTTCGGGTGAGCAGTACTTC.